These 21 T cell receptor beta chains share one sample of origin, sequenced in a study of Graves' ophthalmopathy and Graves' hyperthyroidism. For repertoire sequencing, the TCR beta CDR3 regions were amplified from RNA transcripts. HTBI-primed first-round RT-PCR preceded second-round multiplex PCR. TCRdb re-called the multiplex PCR reads through MiXCR, storing one row per CDR3 protein. Altogether around 1,200,000 distinct CDR3 sequences are present, about two fifths being singletons, with the ten largest covering approximately 10%. Source material: peripheral blood or thyroid tissue (not recorded which). The receptors come from an adult man with Graves' hyperthyroidism.

This clonotype has a handful of counts. The chain carries TRBV30 and TRBJ1-1; no clear D gene. V was clipped by 3 bases and J by 5 bases, with 4 bases between them. The germline CDR1 and CDR2 sequences are GTSNPN and SVGIG (reference sequence). The CDR3 covers 10 residues. CDR3 loop: CAWSRTEAFF. CDR3 DNA: TGTGCCTGGAGCCGGACTGAAGCTTTCTTT. The variable domain in full, completed from reference TRBV30 and TRBJ1-1, reads SQTIHQWPATLVQPVGSPLSLECTVEGTSNPNLYWYRQAAGRGLQLLFYSVGIGQISSEVPQNLSASRPQDRQFILSSKKLLLSDSGFYLCAWSRTEAFFGQGTRLTVV.

This clonotype was seen at least ten times. The chain uses TRBV20-1 and TRBJ1-6, with D possibly matching TRBD1 (5 bases). Germline CDR1 and CDR2: DFQATT and SNEGSKA (reference sequence). The V end was cut by 1 base, the J end by 6 bases, with 10 bases between. This CDR3 region has 14 residues. The CDR3 region has the DNA TGCAGTGCTAGAGCTCAGGGTGGTAATTCACCCCTCCACTTT. Its protein is CSARAQGGNSPLHF.

This clonotype was observed at least ten times. The gene calls are TRBV2 and TRBJ2-7; TRBD1 is a possible D gene (5 bases). This CDR3 has 15 amino acids. Per germline, CDR1 SNHLY and CDR2 FYNNEI. Trimming left V 4 bases short and J 5 bases short, with 18 bases between. The CDR3 bases are TGTGCCAGCAGTGGTGACAGAGTCGGACGGAACGAGCAGTACTTC. Translating it yields CASSGDRVGRNEQYF.

This clonotype was counted a few times. This chain links TRBV20-1 with TRBJ2-7, with TRBD1 matching over 7 bases. This CDR3 has 13 amino acids. Germline CDR1 DFQATT, CDR2 SNEGSKA (reference sequence). J lost 0 bases, V lost 5 bases, and 4 bases had no gene match. The CDR3 coding sequence is TGCAGTGCTGGCCGGGACAGCTCCTACGAGCAGTACTTC. Its protein is CSAGRDSSYEQYF.

The chain carries TRBV7-2 and TRBJ2-7, with D perhaps matching TRBD2 (6 bases). The CDR3 has 17 amino acids. The germline V and J ends were trimmed by 5 bases and 2 bases, with 22 bases remaining between them. Germline V lookup: CDR1 SGHTA, CDR2 FQGNSA. CDR3 nucleotide sequence: TGTGCCAGCAGCCAGACCGGGGGAACATACGCAGCCTACGAGCAGTACTTC. Its protein is CASSQTGGTYAAYEQYF.

This chain uses TRBV7-9 with TRBJ2-7; 7 bases line up with TRBD1. This CDR3 region has 14 residues. V lost 3 bases and J lost 5; bases outside the gene matches: 7. The V gene's germline CDR1 is SEHNR and CDR2 FQNEAQ (reference sequence). The CDR3, as DNA: TGTGCCAGCAGCTTCCCTAGGGGGCCTAACGAGCAGTACTTC. Its protein is CASSFPRGPNEQYF.

This chain links TRBV7-9 with TRBJ1-4; possibly TRBD1 for D (5 bases). This CDR3 has 15 amino acids. The V gene lost 4 bases and the J gene lost 4 bases, with 13 bases spanning the gap. Germline lookup yields CDR1 SEHNR and CDR2 FQNEAQ (reference sequence). CDR3 in amino acids: CASSSTDTRNEKLFF. The DNA of the CDR3 is TGTGCCAGCAGCTCCACGGACACCCGTAATGAAAAACTGTTTTTT.

Here the CDR3 reads CASSLIGGPPNTEAFF. CDR3 nucleotides: TGTGCCAGCAGCTTAATTGGGGGGCCCCCTAACACTGAAGCTTTCTTT. The V and J genes are TRBV7-8 and TRBJ1-1, with D maybe TRBD1 (6 bases). V lost 2 bases and J lost 2, with 15 bases in between. Per the germline V gene, CDR1 is SGHVS and CDR2 is FQNEAQ. This CDR3 is 16 amino acids long.

This clonotype was seen ten or more times. This chain uses TRBV7-2 with TRBJ1-2; D possibly corresponds to TRBD1 (5 bases). The V gene lost 5 bases and the J gene lost 6 bases, with 19 bases spanning the gap. CDR3 length: 15 residues. CDR1 is SGHTA and CDR2 is FQGNSA in the germline V gene. The CDR3 DNA follows: TGTGCCAGCAGCCCCTCGAGTGCAGGGTCCAATGGCTACACCTTC. Encoded protein: CASSPSSAGSNGYTF.

This clonotype was found many times. V is TRBV7-9 and J is TRBJ1-2; 9 bases align to TRBD1. CDR3 length equals 14 residues. V gave up 5 bases and J gave up 6 bases; unmatched junction bases: 7. Germline V lookup: CDR1 SEHNR, CDR2 FQNEAQ (reference sequence). CDR3 DNA sequence: TGTGCCAGCAGCCCACAGGGGGCGTTTGATGGCTACACCTTC. As protein: CASSPQGAFDGYTF.

This clonotype was detected a few times. A single base separates this from a much larger clone, so it may be a read error. V usage is TRBV7-2 and J usage is TRBJ1-5; a weak D match, TRBD1 (5 bases). Germline V gene lookup returns CDR1 SGHTA and CDR2 FQGNSA. This CDR3 spans 14 amino acids. The CDR3 sequence is CASSSGLSNRPQHF. In DNA form, the CDR3 reads TGTGCCAGCAGCTCGGGACTGAGCAATCGGCCCCAGCATTTT.

This clonotype was counted between two and nine times. V is TRBV6-4 and J is TRBJ2-2; 8 nucleotides match TRBD2. CDR1 is MRHNA and CDR2 is SNTAGT in the germline V gene. V trimming: 5 bases; J trimming: 6 bases; junction bases outside the gene matches: 5. The CDR3 is 14 residues long. The CDR3 is CASSIAGSAGELFF. In DNA form, the CDR3 reads TGTGCCAGCAGTATAGCGGGATCGGCCGGGGAGCTGTTTTTT.

As to this clonotype: A much larger clonotype is one base distant, so this may be a read error. This is likely a read error, given that the CDR3 carries no conserved phenylalanine or tryptophan at its end. V usage is TRBV28 and J usage is TRBJ1-5; D is uncertain. V lost 3 bases, J lost 10 bases, and 4 bases lay in between. CDR1 MDHEN and CDR2 SYDVKM come from the germline V gene. CDR3 size: 10 residues. The CDR3 spells CASSLSPQHS. As DNA, the CDR3 is TGTGCCAGCAGTTTGTCACCCCAGCATTCT.

The rearrangement joins TRBV24-1 to TRBJ1-2; D unclear. CDR3 length: 12 residues. CDR1 KGHDR and CDR2 SFDVKD come from the germline V gene. Trimming cost V 9 bases and J 4 bases, with 11 bases left between them. CDR3 protein: CATPRPSYGYTF. Written as DNA, the CDR3 is TGTGCCACCCCCCGGCCCAGCTATGGCTACACCTTC.

This clonotype was seen only a few times. This chain connects TRBV27 to TRBJ2-5, with 7 nucleotides matching TRBD2. Germline assignment: CDR1 MNHEY and CDR2 SMNVEV (reference sequence). Trimming cost V 1 base and J 3 bases; bases outside gene matches: 5. The CDR3 sequence is 15 residues long. The CDR3 region is CASSLWLAEKETQYF. The DNA for the CDR3 is TGTGCCAGCAGTTTATGGCTAGCGGAGAAAGAGACCCAGTACTTC.

The chain combines TRBV15 with TRBJ1-5, with D possibly being TRBD1 (6 bases). V gave up 5 bases and J gave up 11 bases, with 25 bases separating them. The CDR3 runs to 16 residues. Germline CDR1 LNHNV, CDR2 YYDKDF (reference sequence). The CDR3 region is CATSRGATGSQETQHF. The CDR3 DNA follows: TGTGCCACCAGCCGAGGCGCAACAGGGTCCCAAGAGACCCAGCATTTT. Variable domain in full (rest from reference TRBV15 and TRBJ1-5): DAMVIQNPRYQVTQFGKPVTLSCSQTLNHNVMYWYQQKSSQAPKLLFHYYDKDFNNEADTPDNFQSRRPNTSFCFLDIRSPGLGDTAMYLCATSRGATGSQETQHFGDGTRLSIL.

DNA for the CDR3: TGTGCCAGCACCCGGACCCTACGGGACGAGCAGTACTTC. It yields the protein CASTRTLRDEQYF. The rearrangement links TRBV6-5 to TRBJ2-7; D is unresolved. This CDR3 comprises 13 residues. In germline, CDR1 is MNHEY, CDR2 SVGAGI. Trimming removed 7 bases at V and 5 bases at J, with 15 bases between.

Many counts were recorded for this clonotype. The V and J genes are TRBV7-9 and TRBJ1-6; D might be TRBD1 (5 bases). Germline CDR1 reads SEHNR; CDR2 reads FQNEAQ (reference sequence). The CDR3 has 17 amino acids. V was shortened by 1 base and J by 2 bases, with 12 bases between the two germline ends. CDR3 DNA sequence: TGTGCCAGCAGCTTAGGACACAGGAGCGCCTATAATTCACCCCTCCACTTT. Translation: CASSLGHRSAYNSPLHF. Full variable domain (outside the CDR3, taken from reference TRBV7-9 and TRBJ1-6): DTGVSQNPRHKITKRGQNVTFRCDPISEHNRLYWYRQTLGQGPEFLTYFQNEAQLEKSRLLSDRFSAERPKGSFSTLEIQRTEQGDSAMYLCASSLGHRSAYNSPLHFGNGTRLTVT.

This clonotype came up a few times. The chain employs TRBV30 and TRBJ1-2; D gene ambiguous. Germline V gene lookup returns CDR1 GTSNPN and CDR2 SVGIG (reference sequence). V was trimmed by 3 bases and J by 0 bases, leaving 8 bases between them. The CDR3 sequence is 13 residues long. CDR3 in DNA: TGTGCCTGGAGAGGCAGCTCTAACTATGGCTACACCTTC. It encodes CAWRGSSNYGYTF. The entire variable domain, with the rest obtained from reference TRBV30 and TRBJ1-2, is as follows: SQTIHQWPATLVQPVGSPLSLECTVEGTSNPNLYWYRQAAGRGLQLLFYSVGIGQISSEVPQNLSASRPQDRQFILSSKKLLLSDSGFYLCAWRGSSNYGYTFGSGTRLTVV.

Remarks on this clonotype: Being one base from a much bigger clone, this may be a read error. V is TRBV20-1 and J is TRBJ1-5; unclear D gene. Germline V gene lookup returns CDR1 DFQATT and CDR2 SNEGSKA (reference sequence). The CDR3 is made up of 14 amino acids. The CDR3 is CSGRYQLSNQPQHF. Written as DNA, the CDR3 is TGCAGTGGTAGATATCAGCTTAGCAATCAGCCCCAGCATTTT.

The chain employs TRBV24-1 and TRBJ1-4; 10 nucleotides align to TRBD1. Per the germline V gene, CDR1 is KGHDR and CDR2 is SFDVKD. J gave up 5 bases and V 4 bases, and 3 bases lay outside the gene matches. The CDR3 totals 15 residues. The CDR3 sequence: CATSDPGQGNEKLFF. CDR3 in DNA: TGTGCCACCAGTGACCCGGGACAGGGGAATGAAAAACTGTTTTTT.